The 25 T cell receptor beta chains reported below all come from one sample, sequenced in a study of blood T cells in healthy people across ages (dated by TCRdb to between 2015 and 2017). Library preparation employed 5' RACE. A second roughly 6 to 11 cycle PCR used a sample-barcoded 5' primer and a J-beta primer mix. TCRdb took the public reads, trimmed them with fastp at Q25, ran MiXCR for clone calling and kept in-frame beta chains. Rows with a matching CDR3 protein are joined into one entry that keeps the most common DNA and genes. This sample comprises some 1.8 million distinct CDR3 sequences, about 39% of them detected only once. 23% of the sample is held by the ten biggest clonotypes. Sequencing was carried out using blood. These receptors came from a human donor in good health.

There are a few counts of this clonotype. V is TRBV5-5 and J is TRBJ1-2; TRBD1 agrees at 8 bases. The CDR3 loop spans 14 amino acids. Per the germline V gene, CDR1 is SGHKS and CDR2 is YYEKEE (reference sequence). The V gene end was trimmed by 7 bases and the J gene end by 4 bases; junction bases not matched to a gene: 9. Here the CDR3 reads CASFGTGKGYGYTF. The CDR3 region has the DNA TGTGCCAGCTTCGGGACAGGCAAAGGCTATGGCTACACCTTC.

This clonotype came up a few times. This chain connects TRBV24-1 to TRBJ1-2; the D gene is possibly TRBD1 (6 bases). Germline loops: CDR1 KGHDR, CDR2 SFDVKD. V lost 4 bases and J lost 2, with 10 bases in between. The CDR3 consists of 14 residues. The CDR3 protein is CATSEGHSNYGYTF. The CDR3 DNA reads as TGTGCCACCAGTGAGGGACATTCGAACTATGGCTACACCTTC.

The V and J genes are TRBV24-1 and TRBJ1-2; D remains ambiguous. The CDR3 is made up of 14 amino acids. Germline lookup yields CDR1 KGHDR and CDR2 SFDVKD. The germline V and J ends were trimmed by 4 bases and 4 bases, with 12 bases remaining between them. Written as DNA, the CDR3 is TGTGCCACCAGTGAACCCACAGTTCCCTATGGCTACACCTTC. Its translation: CATSEPTVPYGYTF.

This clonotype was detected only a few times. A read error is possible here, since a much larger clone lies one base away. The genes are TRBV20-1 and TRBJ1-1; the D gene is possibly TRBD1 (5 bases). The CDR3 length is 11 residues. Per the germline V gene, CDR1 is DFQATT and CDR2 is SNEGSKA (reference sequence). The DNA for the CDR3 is TGCAGGGCTAACTCGGGACGATTAGCTTTCTTT. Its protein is CRANSGRLAFF.

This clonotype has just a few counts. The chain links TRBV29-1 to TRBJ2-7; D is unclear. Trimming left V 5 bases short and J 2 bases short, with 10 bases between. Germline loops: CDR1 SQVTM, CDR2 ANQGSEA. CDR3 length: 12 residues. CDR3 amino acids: CSVQKGTYEQYF. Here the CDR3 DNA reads TGCAGCGTTCAAAAAGGGACCTACGAGCAGTACTTC.

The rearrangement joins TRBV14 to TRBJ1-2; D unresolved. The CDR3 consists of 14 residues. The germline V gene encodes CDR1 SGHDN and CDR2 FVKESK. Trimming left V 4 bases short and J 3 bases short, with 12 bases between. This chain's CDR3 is CASSRHPLYYGYTF. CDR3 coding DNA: TGTGCCAGCAGCCGTCACCCGCTGTACTATGGCTACACCTTC. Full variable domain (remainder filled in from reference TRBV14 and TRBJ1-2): EAGVTQFPSHSVIEKGQTVTLRCDPISGHDNLYWYRRVMGKEIKFLLHFVKESKQDESGMPNNRFLAERTGGTYSTLKVQPAELEDSGVYFCASSRHPLYYGYTFGSGTRLTVV.

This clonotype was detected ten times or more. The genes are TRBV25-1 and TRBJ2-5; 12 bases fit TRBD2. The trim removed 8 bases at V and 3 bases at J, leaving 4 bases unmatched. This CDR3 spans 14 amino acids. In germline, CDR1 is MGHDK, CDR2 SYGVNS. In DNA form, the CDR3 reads TGTGCCAGCCTGCGGACTAGCGGGGAAGAGACCCAGTACTTC. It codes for CASLRTSGEETQYF. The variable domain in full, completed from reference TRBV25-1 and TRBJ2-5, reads EADIYQTPRYLVIGTGKKITLECSQTMGHDKMYWYQQDPGMELHLIHYSYGVNSTEKGDLSSESTVSRIRTEHFPLTLESARPSHTSQYLCASLRTSGEETQYFGPGTRLLVL.

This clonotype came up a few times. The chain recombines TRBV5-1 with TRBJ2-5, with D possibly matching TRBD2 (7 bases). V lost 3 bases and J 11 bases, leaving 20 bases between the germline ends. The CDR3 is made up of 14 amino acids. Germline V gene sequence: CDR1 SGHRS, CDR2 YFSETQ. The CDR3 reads CASSWGGHDNEQYF. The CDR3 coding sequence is TGCGCCAGCAGCTGGGGGGGACACGACAATGAGCAGTACTTC.

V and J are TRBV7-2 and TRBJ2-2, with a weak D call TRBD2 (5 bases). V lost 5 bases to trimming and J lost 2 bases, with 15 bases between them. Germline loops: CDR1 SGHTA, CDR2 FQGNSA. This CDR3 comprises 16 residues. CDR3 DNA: TGTGCCAGCAGCCCCCAGCGGCTGAAAAACACCGGGGAGCTGTTTTTT. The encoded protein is CASSPQRLKNTGELFF.

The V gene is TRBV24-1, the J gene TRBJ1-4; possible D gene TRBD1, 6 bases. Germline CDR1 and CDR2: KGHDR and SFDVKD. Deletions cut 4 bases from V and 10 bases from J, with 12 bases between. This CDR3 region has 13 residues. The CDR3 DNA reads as TGTGCCACCAGTGACTCAGGGGCGAGAAAACTGTTTTTT. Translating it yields CATSDSGARKLFF.

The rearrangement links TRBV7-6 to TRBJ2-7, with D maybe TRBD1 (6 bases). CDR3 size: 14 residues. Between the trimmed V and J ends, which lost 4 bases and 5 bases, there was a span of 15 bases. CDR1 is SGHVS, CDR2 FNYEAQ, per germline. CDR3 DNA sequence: TGTGCCAGCAGCTCCAGGACAGTTAAGGACGAGCAGTACTTC. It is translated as CASSSRTVKDEQYF.

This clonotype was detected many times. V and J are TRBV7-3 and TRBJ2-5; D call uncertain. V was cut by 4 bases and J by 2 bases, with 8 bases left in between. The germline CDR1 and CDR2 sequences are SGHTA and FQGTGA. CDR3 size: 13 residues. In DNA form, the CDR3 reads TGTGCCAGCAGCTCGCAAGCACAAGAGACCCAGTACTTC. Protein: CASSSQAQETQYF.

CDR3 in DNA: TGTGCCACCAGCAGAGATCGGGCTAGCGGGGACGACACAGATACGCAGTATTTT. The encoded protein is CATSRDRASGDDTDTQYF. This rearrangement joins TRBV15 to TRBJ2-3; TRBD2 agrees at 9 bases. The CDR3 is 18 residues long. CDR1 and CDR2 from the germline V gene are LNHNV and YYDKDF (reference sequence). V lost 0 bases to trimming and J lost 2 bases; unmatched junction nucleotides: 9.

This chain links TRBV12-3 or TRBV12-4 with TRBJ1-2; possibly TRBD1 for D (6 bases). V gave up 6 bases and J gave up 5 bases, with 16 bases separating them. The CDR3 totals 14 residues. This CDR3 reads CASRPETGAYGYTF. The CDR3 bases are TGTGCCAGCAGGCCAGAGACGGGGGCTTATGGCTACACCTTC.

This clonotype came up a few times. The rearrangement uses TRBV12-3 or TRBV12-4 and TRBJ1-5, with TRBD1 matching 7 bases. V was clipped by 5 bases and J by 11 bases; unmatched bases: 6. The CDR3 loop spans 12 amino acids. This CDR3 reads CASSLQGQSQHF. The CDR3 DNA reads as TGTGCCAGCAGTCTTCAGGGACAGTCCCAGCATTTT.

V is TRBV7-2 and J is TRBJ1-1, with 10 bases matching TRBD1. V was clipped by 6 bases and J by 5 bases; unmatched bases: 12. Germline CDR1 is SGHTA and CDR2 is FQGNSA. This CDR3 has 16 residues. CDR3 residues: CASRYRGQGGLTEAFF. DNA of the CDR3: TGTGCCAGCAGATATAGAGGACAGGGGGGACTTACTGAAGCTTTCTTT.

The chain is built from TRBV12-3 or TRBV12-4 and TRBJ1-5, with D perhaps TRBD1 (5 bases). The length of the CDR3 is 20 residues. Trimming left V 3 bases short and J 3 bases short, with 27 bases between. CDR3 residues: CASSFFLGDQKPSFNQPQHF. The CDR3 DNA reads TGTGCCAGCAGTTTTTTCTTAGGGGACCAAAAACCTAGCTTCAATCAGCCCCAGCATTTT.

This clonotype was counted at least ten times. The CDR3: CASRTPGQGVESYTF. Written as DNA, the CDR3 is TGTGCCAGCAGGACCCCGGGCCAAGGGGTTGAGAGCTACACCTTC. The V and J genes are TRBV6-1 and TRBJ1-2; tentatively, D is TRBD1 (5 bases). CDR1 is MNHNS, CDR2 SASEGT, per germline. The CDR3 consists of 15 residues. Trimming removed 6 bases from V and 9 bases from J, with 23 bases in between.

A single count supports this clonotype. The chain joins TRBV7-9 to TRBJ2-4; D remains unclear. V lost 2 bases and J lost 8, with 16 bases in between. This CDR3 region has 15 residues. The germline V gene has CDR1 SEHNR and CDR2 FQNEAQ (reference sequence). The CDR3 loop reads CASSLTLGLLDIQYF. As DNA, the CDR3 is TGTGCCAGCAGCTTAACGTTGGGCCTTCTAGACATTCAGTACTTC.

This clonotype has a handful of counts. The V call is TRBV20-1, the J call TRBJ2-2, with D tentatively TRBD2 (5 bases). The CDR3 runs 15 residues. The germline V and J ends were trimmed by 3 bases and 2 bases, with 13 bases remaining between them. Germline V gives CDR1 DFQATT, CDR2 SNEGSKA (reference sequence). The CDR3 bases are TGCAGTGCTAGTGACCCGACTAAAAACACCGGGGAGCTGTTTTTT. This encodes CSASDPTKNTGELFF.

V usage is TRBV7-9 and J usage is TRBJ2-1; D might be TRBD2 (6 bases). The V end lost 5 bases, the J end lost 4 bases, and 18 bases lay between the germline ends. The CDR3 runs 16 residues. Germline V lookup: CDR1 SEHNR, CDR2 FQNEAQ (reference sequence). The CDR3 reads CASSPPSGEDYNEQFF. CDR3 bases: TGTGCCAGCAGCCCACCGTCGGGGGAGGATTACAATGAGCAGTTCTTC. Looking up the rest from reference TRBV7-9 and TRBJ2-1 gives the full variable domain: DTGVSQNPRHKITKRGQNVTFRCDPISEHNRLYWYRQTLGQGPEFLTYFQNEAQLEKSRLLSDRFSAERPKGSFSTLEIQRTEQGDSAMYLCASSPPSGEDYNEQFFGPGTRLTVL.

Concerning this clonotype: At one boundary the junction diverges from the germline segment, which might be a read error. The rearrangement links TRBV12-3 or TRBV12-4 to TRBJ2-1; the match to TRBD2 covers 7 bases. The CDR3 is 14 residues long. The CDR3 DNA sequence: TGTGCCAGTAGTTTCAGGGAGGGTAACAATGAGCAGTTCTTC. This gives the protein CASSFREGNNEQFF.

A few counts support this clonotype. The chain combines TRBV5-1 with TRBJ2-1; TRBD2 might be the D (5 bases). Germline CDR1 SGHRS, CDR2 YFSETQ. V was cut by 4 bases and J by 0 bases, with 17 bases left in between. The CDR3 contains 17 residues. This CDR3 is CASSMSIGVPSYNEQFF. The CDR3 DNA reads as TGCGCCAGCAGCATGAGTATCGGGGTACCCTCCTACAATGAGCAGTTCTTC.

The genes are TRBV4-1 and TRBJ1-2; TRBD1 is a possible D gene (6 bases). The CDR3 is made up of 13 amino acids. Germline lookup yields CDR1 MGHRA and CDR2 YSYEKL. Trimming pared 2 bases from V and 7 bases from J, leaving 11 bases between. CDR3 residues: CASSQTGLSGYTF. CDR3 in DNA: TGCGCCAGCAGCCAAACAGGGTTGAGTGGCTACACCTTC.

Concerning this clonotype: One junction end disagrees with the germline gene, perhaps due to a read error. The CDR3 loop is CAGSHKPGPLRGEQFF. The CDR3 DNA reads as TGTGCCGGCAGCCATAAACCGGGTCCATTGAGGGGTGAGCAGTTCTTC. V and J are TRBV7-2 and TRBJ2-1; TRBD1 or TRBD2 may be the D gene (5 bases each). Germline V lookup: CDR1 SGHTA, CDR2 FQGNSA. The CDR3 covers 16 residues.